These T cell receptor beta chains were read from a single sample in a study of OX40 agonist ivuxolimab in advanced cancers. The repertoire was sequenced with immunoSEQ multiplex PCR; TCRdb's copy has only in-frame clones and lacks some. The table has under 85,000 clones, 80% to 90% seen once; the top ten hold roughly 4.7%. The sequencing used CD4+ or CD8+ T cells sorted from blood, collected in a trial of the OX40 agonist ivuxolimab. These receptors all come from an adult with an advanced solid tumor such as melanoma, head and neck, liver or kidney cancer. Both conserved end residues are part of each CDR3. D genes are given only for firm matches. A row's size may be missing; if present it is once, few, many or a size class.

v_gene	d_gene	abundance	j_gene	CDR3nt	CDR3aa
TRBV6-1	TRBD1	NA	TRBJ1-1	TGTGCCAGCAGTATGACAGGGGACACTGAAGCTTTCTTT	CASSMTGDTEAFF
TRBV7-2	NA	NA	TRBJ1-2	TGTGCCAGCGGAATTATGGACGGATCTAACTATGGCTACACCTTC	CASGIMDGSNYGYTF
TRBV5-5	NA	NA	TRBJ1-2	TGTGCCAGCAGCTTGGTCCAGGGTAGCGGCTACACCTTC	CASSLVQGSGYTF
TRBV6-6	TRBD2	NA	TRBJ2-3	TGTGCCAGCAGCCCGACTAGCGGGGGATACACAGATACGCAGTATTTT	CASSPTSGGYTDTQYF
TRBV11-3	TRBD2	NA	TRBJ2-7	TGTGCCAGCTCTTCGAGCGGGGGGTACGAGCAGTACTTC	CASSSSGGYEQYF
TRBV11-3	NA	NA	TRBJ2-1	TGTGCCAGCAGCTTAGTGGGGCTAGCTAATGAGCAGTTCTTC	CASSLVGLANEQFF
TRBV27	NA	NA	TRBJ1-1	TGTGCCAGCAGTTTACAACAATATAACACTGAAGCTTTCTTT	CASSLQQYNTEAFF
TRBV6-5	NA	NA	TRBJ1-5	TGTGCCAGCAGACGAGGACAGTCGAGCAATCAGCCCCAGCATTTT	CASRRGQSSNQPQHF
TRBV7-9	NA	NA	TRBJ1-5	TGTGCCAGCAGCTCCAGCGGCAGGGGACCCGGTGGGACCCAGCATTTT	CASSSSGRGPGGTQHF
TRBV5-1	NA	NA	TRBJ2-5	TGCGCCAGCACCACATCCGGAGGATCCCAAGAGACCCAGTACTTC	CASTTSGGSQETQYF
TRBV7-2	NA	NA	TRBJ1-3	TGTGCCAGCAGCTACATTAATGCAGGTTTCGGAAACACCATATATTTT	CASSYINAGFGNTIYF
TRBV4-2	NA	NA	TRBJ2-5	TGTGCCAGCAGCCAAGTGGGGGAAGAGACCCAGTACTTC	CASSQVGEETQYF
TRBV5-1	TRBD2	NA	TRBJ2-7	TGCGCCAGCAGCTTTGCGGGGGGCTCCTACGAGCAGTACTTC	CASSFAGGSYEQYF
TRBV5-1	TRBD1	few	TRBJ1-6	TGCGCCAGCAGCTTGGAGGGGACAGGGGGTTCACCCCTCCACTTT	CASSLEGTGGSPLHF
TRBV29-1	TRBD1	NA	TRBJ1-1	TGCAGCGTTGCCGGACAGGGTTTGGCTTTCTTT	CSVAGQGLAFF
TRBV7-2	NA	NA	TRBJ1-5	TGTGCCAGCAGCTCGGACGGCACCAATCAGCCCCAGCATTTT	CASSSDGTNQPQHF
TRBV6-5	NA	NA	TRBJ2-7	TGTGCCAGCAGTCAACCGGGACATAACTACGAGCAGTACTTC	CASSQPGHNYEQYF
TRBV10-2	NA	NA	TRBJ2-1	TGCGCCAGCAGTGTGGACAATGAGCAGTTCTTC	CASSVDNEQFF
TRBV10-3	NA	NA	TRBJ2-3	TGTGCCATCACCGGGGGCAAGGGAGATACGCAGTATTTT	CAITGGKGDTQYF
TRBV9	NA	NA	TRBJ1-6	TGTGCCAGCAGCCTACAGGGTTTGGGTAATTCACCCCTCCACTTT	CASSLQGLGNSPLHF
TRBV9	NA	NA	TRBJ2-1	TGTGCCAGCAGCGTACTCGGTGCTTCTTCCTACAATGAGCAGTTCTTC	CASSVLGASSYNEQFF
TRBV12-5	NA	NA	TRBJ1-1	TGTGCTAGTGAGCCGGACAGTAACACTGAAGCTTTCTTT	CASEPDSNTEAFF
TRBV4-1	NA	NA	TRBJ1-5	TGCGCCAGCAGCCAAGATGAGTCGGGAGGGCCCTATCAGCCCCAGCATTTT	CASSQDESGGPYQPQHF
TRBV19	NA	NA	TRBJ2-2	TGTGCCAGTATTAGGGGCGGGACCGAAACCGGGGAGCTGTTTTTT	CASIRGGTETGELFF
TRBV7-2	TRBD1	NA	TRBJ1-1	TGTGCCAGCAGCCCAACAGGGGACACTGAAGCTTTCTTT	CASSPTGDTEAFF
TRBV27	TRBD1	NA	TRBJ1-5	TGTGCCAGCAACTCGGGACAGGGGTTTTATAGCAATCAGCCCCAGCATTTT	CASNSGQGFYSNQPQHF
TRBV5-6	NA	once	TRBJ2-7	TGTGCCAGCAGCTCGGAGGGAGACTATGCCGAGCAGTACTTC	CASSSEGDYAEQYF
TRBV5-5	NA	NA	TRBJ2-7	TGTGCCAGCAGCACCCGGTTGGGGTTCAGCTCCTACGAGCAGTACTTC	CASSTRLGFSSYEQYF
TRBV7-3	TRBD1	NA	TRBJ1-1	TGTGCCAGCAGCTTAAGGGCTGGCAGGGGGGCGGACACTGAAGCTTTCTTT	CASSLRAGRGADTEAFF
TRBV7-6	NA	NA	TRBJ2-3	TGTGCCAGCAGCCGGACAAGCGTCGGGGATACGCAGTATTTT	CASSRTSVGDTQYF
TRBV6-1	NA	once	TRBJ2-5	TGTGCCAGCAGCTCAATCGAGGGGTGGCAAGAGACCCAGTACTTC	CASSSIEGWQETQYF
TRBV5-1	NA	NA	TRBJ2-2	TGCGCCAGCAGCTTGTTTCCAGGGCACACCGGGGAGCTGTTTTTT	CASSLFPGHTGELFF
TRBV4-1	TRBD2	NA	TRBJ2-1	TGCGCCAGCAGCCAAGATCCCAGGACTAGCGGGGCGGGGTTATATGAGCAGTTCTTC	CASSQDPRTSGAGLYEQFF
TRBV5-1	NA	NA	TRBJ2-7	TGCGCCAGCAGCTTGGCCCTGGACGAGCAGTACTTC	CASSLALDEQYF
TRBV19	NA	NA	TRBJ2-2	TGTGCCAGTAGTATACAGGGTGGTAGGGCCGGGGAGCTGTTTTTT	CASSIQGGRAGELFF
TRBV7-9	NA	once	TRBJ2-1	TGTGCCAGCAGAGATAGCGGCAGGCATGAGCAGTTCTTC	CASRDSGRHEQFF
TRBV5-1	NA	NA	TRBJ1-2	TGCGCCAGCAGCTTGGGGGACGCGAACGGCTACACCTTC	CASSLGDANGYTF
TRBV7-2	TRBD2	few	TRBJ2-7	TGTGCCAGCAGCTTAGTTGGCGGCGGGAGGACCTCCCACGAGCAGTACTTC	CASSLVGGGRTSHEQYF
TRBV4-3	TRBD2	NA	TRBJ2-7	TGCGCCAGCAGCCGCGGACAAGGACTAGCCGGTTCCGAGCAGTACTTC	CASSRGQGLAGSEQYF
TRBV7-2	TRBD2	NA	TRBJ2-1	TGTGCCAGCAGGCCTACGGGGGGCAATGAGCAGTTCTTC	CASRPTGGNEQFF
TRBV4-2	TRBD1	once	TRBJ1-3	TGTGCCAGCAGCCAAGATTTGTGGGACAGCTCTGGAAACACCATATATTTT	CASSQDLWDSSGNTIYF
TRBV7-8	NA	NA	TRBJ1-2	TGTGCCAGCAGCTTGGCCTGGGATGGCTACACCTTC	CASSLAWDGYTF
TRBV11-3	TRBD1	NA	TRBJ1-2	TGTGCCAGCAGCCCCCAGACAGGGCGTGGCTACACCTTC	CASSPQTGRGYTF
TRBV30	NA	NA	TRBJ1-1	TGTGCCACACAGGATTACCAAGCCTTGAACACTGAAGCTTTCTTT	CATQDYQALNTEAFF
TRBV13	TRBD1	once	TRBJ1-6	TGTGCCAGCAGCTTGGGGACAGGGGATAATTCACCCCTCCACTTT	CASSLGTGDNSPLHF
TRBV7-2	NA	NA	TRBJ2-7	TGTGCCAGCAGCTTTTACCTAAGGGGCTACGAGCAGTACTTC	CASSFYLRGYEQYF
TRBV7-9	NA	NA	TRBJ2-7	TGTGCCAGCAGCCTGGGCCTTCATAGGGAGCAGTACTTC	CASSLGLHREQYF
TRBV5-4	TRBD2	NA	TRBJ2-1	TGTGCCAGCACCGGGACTAGCGGGACGAGCTCCTACAATGAGCAGTTCTTC	CASTGTSGTSSYNEQFF
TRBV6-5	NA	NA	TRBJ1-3	TGTGCCAGCAGTTTGGGCACAGATACTGGAAACACCATATATTTT	CASSLGTDTGNTIYF
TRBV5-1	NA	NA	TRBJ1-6	TGCGCCAGCAGCTTAAGCGGACAAGGGGCATATTCACCCCTCCACTTT	CASSLSGQGAYSPLHF
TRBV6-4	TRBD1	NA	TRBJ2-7	TGTGCCAGCAGTTCGCCGGGACAGGGTGGATCCTACGAGCAGTACTTC	CASSSPGQGGSYEQYF
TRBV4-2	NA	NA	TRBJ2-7	TGTGCCAGCAGCCCCCGCGGGACCTCCTACGAGCAGTACTTC	CASSPRGTSYEQYF
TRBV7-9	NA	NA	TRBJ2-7	TGTGCCAGCAGCTTAGGTCAGGACTCCTACGAGCAGTACTTC	CASSLGQDSYEQYF
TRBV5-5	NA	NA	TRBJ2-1	TGTGCCAGCAGCTTGTGGTCCGTCAATGAGCAGTTCTTC	CASSLWSVNEQFF
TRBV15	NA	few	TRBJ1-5	TGTGCCACCAGCAGAGATGGAATAACGGAGCCCCAGCATTTT	CATSRDGITEPQHF